A selection of T cell receptor beta chains follows, all from one sample in a study of blood T cell repertoires in COVID-19. The repertoire was sequenced with immunoSEQ multiplex PCR; TCRdb's copy has only in-frame clones and lacks some. This sample has around 55,000 clones, with roughly 80% found just once. Sequenced: peripheral blood. These receptors were collected from a human donor in a cohort sampled during active or convalescent COVID-19. The CDR3 runs from the conserved cysteine through the conserved F or W. The order of the fields is J gene, clone size, V gene, D gene, CDR3 protein, CDR3 DNA. A D gene is named only where the DNA matches it firmly. Where a row states a size, it is once, few, many or the class of an expanded clone; other rows omit it.

TRBJ2-5,NA,TRBV5-1,TRBD1,CASSFGTGGGPETQYF,TGCGCCAGCAGCTTTGGGACAGGAGGGGGCCCAGAGACCCAGTACTTC
TRBJ2-3,NA,TRBV29-1,NA,CSVGAGADTQYF,TGCAGCGTTGGGGCAGGGGCCGATACGCAGTATTTT
TRBJ1-2,NA,TRBV6-1,NA,CASSVPRGTPSNYGYTF,TGTGCCAGCAGTGTCCCCCGAGGGACACCTTCTAACTATGGCTACACCTTC
TRBJ2-7,once,TRBV18,NA,CASSPIELGVEQYF,TGTGCCAGCTCACCGATAGAACTAGGAGTCGAGCAGTACTTC
TRBJ2-7,NA,TRBV6-5,TRBD1,CASPKGQGPSEQYF,TGTGCCAGTCCGAAGGGACAGGGCCCCAGCGAGCAGTACTTC
TRBJ1-2,once,TRBV2,TRBD1,CASSRDRGRSGYTF,TGTGCCAGCAGCCGGGACAGGGGGCGCAGTGGCTACACCTTC
TRBJ1-4,NA,TRBV5-4,TRBD1,CATTAQRGRFHEKLFF,TGTGCCACCACTGCCCAAAGGGGGCGGTTCCATGAAAAACTGTTTTTT
TRBJ2-3,NA,TRBV19,NA,CASSMGANTDTQYF,TGTGCCAGTAGTATGGGGGCCAACACAGATACGCAGTATTTT
TRBJ1-1,NA,TRBV3-1/TRBV3-2,NA,CASSLRAGDQMNTEAFF,TGTGCCAGCAGCCTGCGGGCGGGGGATCAAATGAACACTGAAGCTTTCTTT
TRBJ2-7,NA,TRBV27,TRBD1,CASRTTGTEQYF,TGTGCCAGCAGAACGACAGGGACCGAGCAGTACTTC
TRBJ1-2,NA,TRBV14,NA,CASSPWTVRSLGYTF,TGTGCCAGCAGCCCTTGGACAGTCCGCAGTCTGGGCTACACCTTC
TRBJ1-5,NA,TRBV5-6,TRBD1,CASSLGPGTGHQPQHF,TGTGCCAGCAGCTTGGGGCCCGGGACAGGGCATCAGCCCCAGCATTTT
TRBJ1-6,NA,TRBV4-3,NA,CASSPDDSRHSYNSPLHF,TGCGCCAGCAGCCCAGACGACAGCCGACACTCCTATAATTCACCCCTCCACTTT
TRBJ1-4,NA,TRBV11-3,TRBD1,CASSLDRGTGGYRATNEKLFF,TGTGCCAGCAGCTTAGACCGGGGTACAGGGGGCTACCGAGCAACTAATGAAAAACTGTTTTTT
TRBJ1-3,NA,TRBV15,TRBD1,CATSRDLGWGQGASGNTIYF,TGTGCCACCAGCAGAGATCTGGGATGGGGACAGGGGGCATCTGGAAACACCATATATTTT
TRBJ1-1,NA,TRBV5-8,TRBD1,CATVEGTGGSTAEAFF,TGTGCCACCGTCGAAGGGACAGGGGGCTCGACCGCTGAAGCTTTCTTT
TRBJ1-2,NA,TRBV7-2,NA,CASRYPGQHYGYTF,TGTGCCAGCAGATACCCCGGACAGCACTATGGCTACACCTTC
TRBJ1-6,NA,TRBV28,NA,CAIKRGVGNSPLHF,TGTGCCATCAAACGGGGGGTCGGTAATTCACCCCTCCACTTT
TRBJ1-2,NA,TRBV19,NA,CAISDRTYGYTF,TGTGCCATTTCCGACAGGACCTATGGCTACACCTTC
TRBJ2-3,NA,TRBV27,NA,CASSLWVTATSTDTQYF,TGTGCCAGCAGTTTATGGGTTACAGCAACTAGCACAGATACGCAGTATTTT
TRBJ1-3,NA,TRBV4-1,TRBD1,CASSQETGVGNTIYF,TGCGCCAGCAGCCAAGAAACAGGGGTTGGAAACACCATATATTTT
TRBJ1-3,once,TRBV27,TRBD1,CASRPDRGFTGNTIYF,TGTGCCAGCAGACCGGACAGGGGGTTTACTGGAAACACCATATATTTT
TRBJ2-3,NA,TRBV19,NA,CASRRRGEDTQYF,TGTGCCAGTAGGCGCAGGGGAGAAGATACGCAGTATTTT
TRBJ2-3,NA,TRBV5-4,TRBD2,CASSPVTLGGGATDTQYF,TGTGCCAGCAGCCCCGTGACCCTCGGCGGGGGGGCAACAGATACGCAGTATTTT
TRBJ1-1,NA,TRBV5-1,NA,CASSPGQPRQEAFF,TGCGCCAGCAGCCCGGGACAACCTCGCCAAGAAGCTTTCTTT
TRBJ2-2,NA,TRBV21-1,NA,CASSKALLGGNTGELFF,TGTGCCAGCAGCAAAGCGCTTTTAGGGGGCAACACCGGGGAGCTGTTTTTT
TRBJ2-5,NA,TRBV7-7,TRBD1,CASSLLGQGAETQYF,TGTGCTAGCAGCTTACTGGGACAGGGGGCTGAGACCCAGTACTTC
TRBJ1-4,NA,TRBV6-5,NA,CASSYDRREKLFF,TGTGCCAGCAGTTATGACAGGAGGGAAAAACTGTTTTTT
TRBJ2-3,NA,TRBV9,TRBD2,CASSVGLAEVTDTQYF,TGTGCCAGCAGCGTAGGACTAGCGGAAGTCACAGATACGCAGTATTTT
TRBJ2-7,NA,TRBV9,NA,CASSVGLATYEQYF,TGTGCCAGCAGCGTAGGGCTCGCAACCTACGAGCAGTACTTC
TRBJ2-7,few,TRBV7-2,TRBD2,CASSPGRASYEQYF,TGTGCCAGCAGCCCCGGGAGGGCTAGCTACGAGCAGTACTTC
TRBJ1-2,NA,TRBV5-1,NA,CASSLNRVNGYTF,TGCGCCAGCAGCTTGAACAGGGTAAATGGCTACACCTTC
TRBJ2-6,NA,TRBV3-1/TRBV3-2,NA,CASSQEAVFLSGANVLTF,TGTGCCAGCAGCCAAGAGGCAGTATTCCTCTCTGGGGCCAACGTCCTGACTTTC
TRBJ2-3,NA,TRBV7-2,TRBD2,CASRPSRGGEDTQYF,TGTGCCAGCAGACCGTCTCGGGGGGGGGAAGATACGCAGTATTTT
TRBJ1-1,NA,TRBV25-1,NA,CASSERGITEAFF,TGTGCCAGCAGTGAACGGGGAATCACTGAAGCTTTCTTT
TRBJ2-1,NA,TRBV4-3,NA,CASSQSVSPGNEQFF,TGCGCCAGCAGCCAATCCGTCAGTCCGGGCAATGAGCAGTTCTTC